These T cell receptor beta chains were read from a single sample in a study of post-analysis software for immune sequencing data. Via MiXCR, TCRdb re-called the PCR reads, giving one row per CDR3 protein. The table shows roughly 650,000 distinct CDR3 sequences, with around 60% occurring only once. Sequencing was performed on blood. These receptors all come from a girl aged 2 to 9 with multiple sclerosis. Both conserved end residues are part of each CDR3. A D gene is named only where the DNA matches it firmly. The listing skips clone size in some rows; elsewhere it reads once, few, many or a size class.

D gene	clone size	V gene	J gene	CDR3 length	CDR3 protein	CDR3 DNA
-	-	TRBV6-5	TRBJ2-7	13	CASSPPTLYEQYF	TGTGCCAGCAGTCCCCCGACCCTCTACGAGCAGTACTTC
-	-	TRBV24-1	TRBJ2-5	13	CATSGTNQETQYF	TGTGCCACCAGTGGGACAAACCAAGAGACCCAGTACTTC
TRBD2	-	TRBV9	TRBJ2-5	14	CASSVSGSEGTQYF	TGTGCCAGCAGCGTAAGCGGGAGTGAGGGGACCCAGTACTTC
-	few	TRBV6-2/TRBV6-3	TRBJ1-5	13	CASSGFDNQPQHF	TGTGCCAGCAGTGGGTTCGACAATCAGCCCCAGCATTTT
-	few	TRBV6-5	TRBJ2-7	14	CASSWGRGVYEQYF	TGTGCCAGCAGTTGGGGTAGGGGGGTTTACGAGCAGTACTTC
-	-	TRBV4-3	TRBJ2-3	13	CASSQDFMATQYF	TGCGCCAGCAGCCAAGATTTCATGGCTACGCAGTATTTT
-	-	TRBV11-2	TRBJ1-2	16	CASSSVRTAGYYGYTF	TGTGCCAGCAGCTCCGTCAGGACTGCCGGGTACTATGGCTACACCTTC
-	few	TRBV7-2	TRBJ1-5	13	CASSRSGNQPQHF	TGTGCCAGCAGCCGGAGCGGCAATCAGCCCCAGCATTTT
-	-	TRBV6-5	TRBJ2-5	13	CASTWVGSETQYF	TGTGCCAGCACGTGGGTGGGCTCAGAGACCCAGTACTTC
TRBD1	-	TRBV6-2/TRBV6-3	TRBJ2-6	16	CASSHDRGSGANVLTF	TGTGCCAGCAGCCACGACAGGGGTTCGGGGGCCAACGTCCTGACTTTC
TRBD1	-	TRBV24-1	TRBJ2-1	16	CATSANPGQGSNEQFF	TGTGCCACCAGTGCGAACCCGGGACAGGGTTCCAATGAGCAGTTCTTC
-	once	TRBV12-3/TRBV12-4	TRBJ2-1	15	CASWEAPWGVNEQFF	TGTGCCTCCTGGGAGGCCCCCTGGGGGGTAAATGAGCAGTTCTTC
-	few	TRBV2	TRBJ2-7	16	CASSPGGPDYSYEQYF	TGTGCCAGCTCCCCCGGGGGACCCGACTACTCCTACGAGCAGTACTTC
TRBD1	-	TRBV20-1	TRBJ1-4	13	CSASGGQNEKLFF	TGCAGTGCTAGTGGGGGACAGAATGAAAAACTGTTTTTT
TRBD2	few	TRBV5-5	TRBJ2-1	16	CASRIAAGGPPDEQFF	TGTGCCAGCAGGATAGCAGCGGGAGGGCCCCCCGATGAGCAGTTCTTC
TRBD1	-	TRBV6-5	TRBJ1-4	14	CASSDSGGDEKLFF	TGTGCCAGCAGTGATTCAGGGGGCGATGAAAAACTGTTTTTT
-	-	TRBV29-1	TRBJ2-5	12	CSVWNSQETQYF	TGCAGCGTTTGGAACAGCCAAGAGACCCAGTACTTC
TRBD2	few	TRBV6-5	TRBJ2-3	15	CASSYYGRGTDTQYF	TGTGCCAGCAGTTACTACGGGAGGGGCACAGATACGCAGTATTTT
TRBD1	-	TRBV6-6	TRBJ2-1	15	CASSYSRDRYNEQFF	TGTGCCAGCAGTTACTCTCGGGACAGATACAATGAGCAGTTCTTC
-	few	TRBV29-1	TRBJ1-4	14	CSVASGAPNEKLFF	TGCAGCGTTGCAAGCGGGGCGCCTAATGAAAAACTGTTTTTT
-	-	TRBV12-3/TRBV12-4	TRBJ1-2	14	CASTGDVANYGYTF	TGTGCCAGCACCGGTGACGTGGCTAACTATGGCTACACCTTC
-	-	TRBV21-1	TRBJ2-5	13	CASSKVGGREQYF	TGTGCCAGCAGCAAAGTAGGCGGGAGGGAGCAGTACTTC
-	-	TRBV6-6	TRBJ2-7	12	CASSYRDYEQYF	TGTGCCAGCAGCTACAGGGATTACGAGCAGTACTTC
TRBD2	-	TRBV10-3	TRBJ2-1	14	CAIRLAGEVDEQFF	TGTGCCATCAGACTAGCGGGAGAAGTGGATGAGCAGTTCTTC
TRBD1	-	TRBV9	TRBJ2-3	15	CASSATGVSTDTQYF	TGTGCCAGCAGCGCGACAGGGGTGAGCACAGATACGCAGTATTTT
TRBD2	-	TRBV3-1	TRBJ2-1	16	CASSREGAGSYNEQFF	TGTGCCAGCAGCCGGGAGGGAGCGGGATCTTACAATGAGCAGTTCTTC
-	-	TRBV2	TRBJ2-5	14	CASSVRTGGEIQYF	TGTGCCAGCAGTGTCCGGACAGGAGGGGAGATCCAGTACTTC